This section outlines one T cell receptor (beta chain) sequence together with its context. This clonotype was recorded many times. Its antigen remains undetermined. Base-call qualities are not available, and no considerably larger clone is one nucleotide away. The data are from a study of T-cell memory formation after mild COVID-19 (dated by TCRdb to the early 2020s). About the full investigation: TCR sequence clusters from the two donors were largely donor specific. The cohort was made up of two young adult volunteers, one female and one male, who were previously healthy. T-cell clones expanding and contracting after mild COVID-19 in two donors were tracked by longitudinal TCRalpha and TCRbeta repertoire sequencing. General study outcomes and caveats: Some responding clones were detected in pre-infection memory, suggesting pre-existing cross-reactive memory T cells joined the SARS-CoV-2 response. SARS-CoV-2 specificity of the second-wave clones peaking on day 37 was not confirmed. Contracting CD4+ clones were found mainly in CM and EM memory subsets, while CD8+ clones were enriched in EMRA. The study included only two mild cases, and larger cohorts that include severe cases with pre-infection samples were judged to be necessary. Clones contracting from day 15 to 85 had balanced CD4/CD8 phenotypes, while a second wave expanding from day 15 to 37 was biased towards CD4+.

The germline V end is reduced by 2 bases and the J end by 7 bases; junction bases left unmatched: 7. The CDR3 runs 15 residues from the cysteine to the phenylalanine. Of the read, only the CDR3 DNA is kept; its 45 bases are in frame from base 1. CDR1 and CDR2 are drawn from the germline V gene: MNHEY, SVGAGI. Sequenced on an Illumina NovaSeq 6000. TCRalpha and TCRbeta cDNA libraries were built by 5'RACE with constant-segment primers, adding sample barcodes and unique molecular identifiers. RNA was extracted from every sample with Trizol reagent. Libraries were amplified in two PCR steps, with a second sample barcode and Illumina TruSeq adapters added in the second step. Libraries were sequenced on an Illumina NovaSeq with 2 x 150 bp paired-end reads. The original methods were these. Reads were demultiplexed and collapsed into UMI-guided consensus sequences with migec v1.2.7. Using mixcr v2.1.11, the UMI consensuses were aligned to TRA and TRB V and J templates and assembled into clonotypes. Clonotypes were classified as expanded or contracted when called significant by both edgeR and NoisET, with noise models trained on biological replicates. For edgeR calls, the thresholds were a false discovery rate-adjusted p below 0.01 and a log2 fold-change of 1. PCA with hierarchical clustering of max-normalized trajectories of the 1000 most abundant clonotypes was used as exploratory dynamics analysis. Each responding clone was given a CD4 or CD8 phenotype based on the CD4+ and CD8+ repertoires, which had been sequenced separately. The public sequencing data were trimmed at Q25 with fastp and processed into clonotypes with MiXCR by TCRdb, which kept only in-frame beta chains. Every distinct CDR3 protein forms one entry, paired with its most common genes and DNA. TCRdb, not the authors, supplied the V and J calls. The sample includes around 300,000 distinct CDR3 sequences, with 10% to 15% observed a single time. Jointly, the top ten make up 20% to 25% of the sample.

Ficoll-Paque density gradient centrifugation was the method used to isolate PBMCs. The sample taken for sequencing was PBMCs or a T cell subset sorted from them (not recorded which). This chain joins TRBV6-5 to TRBJ1-5, with 8 middle bases fitting TRBD1. The receptor was isolated from a man between 18 and 29 years old who had mild COVID-19 (a few samples of this study predate the infection). The sample titles of this study are shuffled in the database, so cell type and time point are left out; the donor was told from shared clones. The CDR3 is CASSYRGTGGQPQHF. The sequence in DNA is TGTGCCAGCAGTTACAGGGGGACAGGTGGGCAGCCCCAGCATTTT.